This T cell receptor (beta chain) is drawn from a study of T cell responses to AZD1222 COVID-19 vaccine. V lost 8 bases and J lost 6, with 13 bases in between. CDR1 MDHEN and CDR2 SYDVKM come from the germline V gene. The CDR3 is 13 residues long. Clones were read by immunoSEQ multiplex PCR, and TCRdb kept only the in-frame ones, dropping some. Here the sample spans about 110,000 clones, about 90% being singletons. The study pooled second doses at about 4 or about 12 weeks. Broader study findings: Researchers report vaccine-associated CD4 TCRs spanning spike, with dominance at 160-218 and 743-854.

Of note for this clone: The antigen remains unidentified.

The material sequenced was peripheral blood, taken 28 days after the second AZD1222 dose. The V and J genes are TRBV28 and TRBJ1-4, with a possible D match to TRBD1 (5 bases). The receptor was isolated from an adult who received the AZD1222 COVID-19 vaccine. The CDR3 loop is CASYGGEDEKLFF. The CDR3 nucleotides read TGTGCCAGCTATGGAGGGGAGGATGAAAAACTGTTTTTT.